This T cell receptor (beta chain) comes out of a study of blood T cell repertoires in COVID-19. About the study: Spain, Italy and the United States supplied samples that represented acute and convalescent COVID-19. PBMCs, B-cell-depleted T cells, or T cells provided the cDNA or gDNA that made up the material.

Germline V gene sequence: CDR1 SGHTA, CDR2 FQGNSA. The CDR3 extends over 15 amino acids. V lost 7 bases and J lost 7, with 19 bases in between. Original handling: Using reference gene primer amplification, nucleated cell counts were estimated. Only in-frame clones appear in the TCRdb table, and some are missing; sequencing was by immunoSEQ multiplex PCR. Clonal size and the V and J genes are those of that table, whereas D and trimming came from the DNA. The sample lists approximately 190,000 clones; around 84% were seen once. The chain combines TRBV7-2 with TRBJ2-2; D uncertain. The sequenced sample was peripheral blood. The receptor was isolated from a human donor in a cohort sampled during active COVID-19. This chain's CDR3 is CASTPSTFPVGELFF. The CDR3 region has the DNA TGTGCCAGCACCCCGTCGACATTCCCAGTCGGGGAGCTGTTTTTT.